The present TCR beta chain was sequenced within a study of PD-1 blockade in classical Hodgkin lymphoma. This clone appeared many times. What it binds is unknown. The CDR3 covers 14 residues. Germline V gene lookup returns CDR1 SGHDT and CDR2 YYEEEE. The junction had 5 bases not matched to a gene; V was cut back by 3 bases and J by 2 bases. Repertoires were generated with immunoSEQ multiplex PCR, while TCRdb's copy carries only in-frame clones and drops some. The sample has roughly 49,000 clones; around 89% are singletons. Whole-study findings and limits: The CD4+ diversity rise by C4D1 was clearest in complete responders. Patients who responded completely had about the same baseline diversity as newly diagnosed patients.

This sample's time point: cycle 4 day 1 (C4D1), after less than 7 weeks of nivolumab. Exposure to brentuximab vedotin varied, and each patient had relapsed following autologous stem cell transplantation. The clonotype was recovered from a human donor with classical Hodgkin lymphoma. Sequencing was performed on peripheral blood mononuclear cells (PBMCs), taken before the fourth cycle of nivolumab. The rearrangement uses TRBV5-6 and TRBJ2-7, with 7 positions matching TRBD1. The CDR3 nucleotides read TGTGCCAGCAGCTACGACAGGGAAACCTACGAGCAGTACTTC. It is translated as CASSYDRETYEQYF.